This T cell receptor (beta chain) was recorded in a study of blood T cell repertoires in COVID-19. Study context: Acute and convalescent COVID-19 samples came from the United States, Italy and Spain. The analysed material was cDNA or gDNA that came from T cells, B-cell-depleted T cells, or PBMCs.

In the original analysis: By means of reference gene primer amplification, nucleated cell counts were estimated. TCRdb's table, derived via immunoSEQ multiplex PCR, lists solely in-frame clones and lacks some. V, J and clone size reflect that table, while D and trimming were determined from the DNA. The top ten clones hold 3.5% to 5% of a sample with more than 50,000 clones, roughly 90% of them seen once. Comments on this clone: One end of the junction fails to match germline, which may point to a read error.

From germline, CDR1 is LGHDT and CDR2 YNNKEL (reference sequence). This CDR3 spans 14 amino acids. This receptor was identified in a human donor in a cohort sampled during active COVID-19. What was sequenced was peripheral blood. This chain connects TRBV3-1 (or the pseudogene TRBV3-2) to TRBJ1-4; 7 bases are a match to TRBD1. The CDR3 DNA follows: TGTGCCAGCAACCAAGGGGACAGAGGTGAAAAACTGTTTTTT. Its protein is CASNQGDRGEKLFF.